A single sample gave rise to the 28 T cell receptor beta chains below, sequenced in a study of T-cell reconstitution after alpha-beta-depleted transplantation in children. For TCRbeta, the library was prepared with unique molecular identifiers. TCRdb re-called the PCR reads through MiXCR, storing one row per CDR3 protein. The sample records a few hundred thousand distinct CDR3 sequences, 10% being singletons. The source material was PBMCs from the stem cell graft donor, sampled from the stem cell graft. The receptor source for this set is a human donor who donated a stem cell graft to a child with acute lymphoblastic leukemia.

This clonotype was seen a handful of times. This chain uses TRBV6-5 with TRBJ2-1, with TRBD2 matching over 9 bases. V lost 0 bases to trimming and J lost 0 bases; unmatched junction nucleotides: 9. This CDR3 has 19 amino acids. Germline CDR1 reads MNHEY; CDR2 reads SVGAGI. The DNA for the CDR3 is TGTGCCAGCAGTTACTCGCCCCTAGCGGGAAAAAGCTCCTACAATGAGCAGTTCTTC. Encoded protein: CASSYSPLAGKSSYNEQFF.

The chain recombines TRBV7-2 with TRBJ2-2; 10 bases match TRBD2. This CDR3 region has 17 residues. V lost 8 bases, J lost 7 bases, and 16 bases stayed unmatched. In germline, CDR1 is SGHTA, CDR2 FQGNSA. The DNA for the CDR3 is TGTGCCAGCTCCGACGTGCTAGCGGGAGTATCTATCGGGGAGCTGTTTTTT. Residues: CASSDVLAGVSIGELFF. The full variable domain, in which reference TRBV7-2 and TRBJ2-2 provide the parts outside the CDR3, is GAGVSQSPSNKVTEKGKDVELRCDPISGHTALYWYRQSLGQGLEFLIYFQGNSAPDKSGLPSDRFSAERTGGSVSTLTIQRTQQEDSAVYLCASSDVLAGVSIGELFFGEGSRLTVL.

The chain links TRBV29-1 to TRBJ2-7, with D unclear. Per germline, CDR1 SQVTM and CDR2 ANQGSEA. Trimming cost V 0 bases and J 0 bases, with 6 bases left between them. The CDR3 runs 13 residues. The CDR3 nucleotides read TGCAGCGTTGAAGATCTCCACTCCTACGAGCAGTACTTC. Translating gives CSVEDLHSYEQYF.

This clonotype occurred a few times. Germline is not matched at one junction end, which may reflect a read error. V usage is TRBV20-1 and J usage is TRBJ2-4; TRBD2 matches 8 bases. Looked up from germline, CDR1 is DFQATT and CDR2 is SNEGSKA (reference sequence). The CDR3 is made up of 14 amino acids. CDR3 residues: CSATVAGQKNSQYF. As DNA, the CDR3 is TGCAGTGCTACGGTAGCGGGGCAAAAAAACAGTCAGTACTTC.

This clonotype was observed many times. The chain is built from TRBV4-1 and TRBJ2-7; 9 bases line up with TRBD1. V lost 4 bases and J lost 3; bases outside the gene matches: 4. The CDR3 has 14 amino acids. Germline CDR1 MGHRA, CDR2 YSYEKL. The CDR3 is CASSPGQGLYEQYF. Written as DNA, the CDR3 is TGCGCCAGCAGCCCGGGACAGGGTCTCTACGAGCAGTACTTC.

CDR3 in amino acids: CASGLVVGLAAGELFF. The CDR3 DNA follows: TGTGCTAGTGGTTTGGTAGTCGGACTAGCGGCCGGGGAGCTGTTTTTT. This chain links TRBV12-5 with TRBJ2-2; TRBD2 matches 10 bases. This CDR3 spans 16 amino acids. After removal of 0 bases from V and 6 bases from J, the junction contained 4 bases not matched to a gene. Germline V gene lookup returns CDR1 LGHNT and CDR2 FRNRAP. Full variable domain (rest looked up from reference TRBV12-5 and TRBJ2-2): DARVTQTPRHKVTEMGQEVTMRCQPILGHNTVFWYRQTMMQGLELLAYFRNRAPLDDSGMPKDRFSAEMPDATLATLKIQPSEPRDSAVYFCASGLVVGLAAGELFFGEGSRLTVL.

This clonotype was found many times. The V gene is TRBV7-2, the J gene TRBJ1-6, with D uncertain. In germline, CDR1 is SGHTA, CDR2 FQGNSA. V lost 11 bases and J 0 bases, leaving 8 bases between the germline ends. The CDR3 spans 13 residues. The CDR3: CASESSYNSPLHF. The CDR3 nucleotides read TGTGCCTCGGAGAGCTCCTATAATTCACCCCTCCACTTT. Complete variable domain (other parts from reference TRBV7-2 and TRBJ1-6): GAGVSQSPSNKVTEKGKDVELRCDPISGHTALYWYRQSLGQGLEFLIYFQGNSAPDKSGLPSDRFSAERTGGSVSTLTIQRTQQEDSAVYLCASESSYNSPLHFGNGTRLTVT.

The CDR3 DNA reads TGCAGCGTTATTAGCGGGAGGCAAGATACGCAGTATTTT. It codes for CSVISGRQDTQYF. V is TRBV29-1 and J is TRBJ2-3; 10 bases match TRBD2. CDR1 SQVTM and CDR2 ANQGSEA come from the germline V gene. CDR3 length: 13 residues. J gave up 5 bases and V 5 bases, and 4 bases lay outside the gene matches.

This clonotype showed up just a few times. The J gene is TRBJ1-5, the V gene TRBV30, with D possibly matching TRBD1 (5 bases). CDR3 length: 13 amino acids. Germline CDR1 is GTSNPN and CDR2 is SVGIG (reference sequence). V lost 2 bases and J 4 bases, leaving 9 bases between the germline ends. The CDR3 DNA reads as TGTGCCTGGAGTTACGGGGCGAATCAGCCCCAGCATTTT. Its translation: CAWSYGANQPQHF.

The CDR3 loop reads CASSVATTDTQYF. CDR3 nucleotide sequence: TGCGCCAGCAGCGTAGCGACCACAGATACGCAGTATTTT. The gene calls are TRBV5-1 and TRBJ2-3, with D possibly TRBD2 on 5 matching bases. CDR3 length: 13 residues. Germline V gene sequence: CDR1 SGHRS, CDR2 YFSETQ. V gave up 4 bases and J gave up 2 bases, with 8 bases separating them.

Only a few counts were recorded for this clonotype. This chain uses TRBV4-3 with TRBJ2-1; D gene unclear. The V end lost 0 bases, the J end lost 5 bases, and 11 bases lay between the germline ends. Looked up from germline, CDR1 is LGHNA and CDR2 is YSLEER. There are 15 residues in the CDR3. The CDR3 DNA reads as TGCGCCAGCAGCCAAGAGTCTTTCGCCGACAATGAGCAGTTCTTC. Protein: CASSQESFADNEQFF.

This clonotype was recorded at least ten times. In DNA form, the CDR3 reads TGCAGTGCTAGTGAACTGGACAGTTACTATGGCTACACCTTC. It translates to CSASELDSYYGYTF. The chain joins TRBV20-1 to TRBJ1-2; D possibly corresponds to TRBD1 (6 bases). The V and J ends lost 3 bases and 3 bases respectively, with 14 bases between them. The CDR3 runs to 14 residues. Germline CDR1 DFQATT, CDR2 SNEGSKA (reference sequence).

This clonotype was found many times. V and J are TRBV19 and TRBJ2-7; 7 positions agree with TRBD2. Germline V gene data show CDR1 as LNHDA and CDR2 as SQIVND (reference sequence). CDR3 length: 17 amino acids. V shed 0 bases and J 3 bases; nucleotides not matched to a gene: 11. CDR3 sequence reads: CASSIDNGLAEVYEQYF. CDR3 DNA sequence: TGTGCCAGTAGTATAGATAACGGGCTAGCGGAAGTCTACGAGCAGTACTTC.

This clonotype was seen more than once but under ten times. The CDR3 is CASSQLQKTDRFGYGYTF. Here the CDR3 DNA reads TGCGCCAGCAGCCAGCTACAAAAGACCGACAGGTTCGGCTATGGCTACACCTTC. The V and J genes are TRBV4-1 and TRBJ1-2; possibly TRBD1 for D (6 bases). Trimming shortened V by 3 bases and J by 4 bases, and 24 bases separated the two germline ends. The CDR3 is 18 residues long. Germline V gene sequence: CDR1 MGHRA, CDR2 YSYEKL.

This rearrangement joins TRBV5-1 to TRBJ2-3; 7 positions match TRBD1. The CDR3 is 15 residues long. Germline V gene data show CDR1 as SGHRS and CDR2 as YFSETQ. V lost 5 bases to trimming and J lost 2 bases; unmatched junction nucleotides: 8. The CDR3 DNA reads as TGCGCCAGCAGGACAGGGCTTATGGACACAGATACGCAGTATTTT. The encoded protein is CASRTGLMDTDTQYF.

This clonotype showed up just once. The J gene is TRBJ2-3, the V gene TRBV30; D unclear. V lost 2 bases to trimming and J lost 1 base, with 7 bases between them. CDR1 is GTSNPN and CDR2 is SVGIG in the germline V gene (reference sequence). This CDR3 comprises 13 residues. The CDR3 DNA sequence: TGTGCCTGGAGTTTACAGCGCACAGATACGCAGTATTTT. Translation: CAWSLQRTDTQYF.

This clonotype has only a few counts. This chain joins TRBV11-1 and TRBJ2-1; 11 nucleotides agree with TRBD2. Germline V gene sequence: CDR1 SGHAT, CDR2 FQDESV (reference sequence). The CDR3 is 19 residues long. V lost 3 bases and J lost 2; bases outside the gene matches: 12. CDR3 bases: TGTGCCAGCAGCTTTCGTAGCGGGAGGGCCCGAGTGACCTACAATGAGCAGTTCTTC. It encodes CASSFRSGRARVTYNEQFF.

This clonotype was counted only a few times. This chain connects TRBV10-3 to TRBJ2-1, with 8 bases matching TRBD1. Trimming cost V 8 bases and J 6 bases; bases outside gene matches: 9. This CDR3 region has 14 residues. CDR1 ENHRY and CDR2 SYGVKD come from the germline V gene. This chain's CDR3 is CAIADRAGVNEQFF. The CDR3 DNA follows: TGTGCCATCGCGGACAGGGCAGGGGTCAATGAGCAGTTCTTC.

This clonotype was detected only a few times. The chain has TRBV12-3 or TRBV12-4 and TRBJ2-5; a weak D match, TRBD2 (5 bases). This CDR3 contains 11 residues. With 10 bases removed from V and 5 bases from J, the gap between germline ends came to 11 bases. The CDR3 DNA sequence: TGTGCCACCGCATCGGGGGAGACCCAGTACTTC. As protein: CATASGETQYF.

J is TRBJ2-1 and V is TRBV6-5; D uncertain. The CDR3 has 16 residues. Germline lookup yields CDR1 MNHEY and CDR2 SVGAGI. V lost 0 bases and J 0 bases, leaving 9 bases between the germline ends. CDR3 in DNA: TGTGCCAGCAGTTACTCAACGCAGATCTCCTACAATGAGCAGTTCTTC. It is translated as CASSYSTQISYNEQFF.

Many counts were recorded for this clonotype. DNA of the CDR3: TGTGCCAGCAGCCGGAGGCTAGCCCACAATGAGCAGTTCTTC. This translates into CASSRRLAHNEQFF. The chain links TRBV5-6 to TRBJ2-1; D perhaps matches TRBD2 (5 bases). The CDR3 extends over 14 amino acids. Germline V lookup: CDR1 SGHDT, CDR2 YYEEEE. The V end lost 4 bases, the J end lost 5 bases, and 13 bases lay between the germline ends.

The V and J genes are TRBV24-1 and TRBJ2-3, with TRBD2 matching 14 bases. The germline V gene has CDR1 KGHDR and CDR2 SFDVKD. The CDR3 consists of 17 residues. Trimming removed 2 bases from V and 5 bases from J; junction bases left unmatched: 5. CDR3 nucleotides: TGTGCCACCAGTGATTCCGGACTAGCGGGAGGAATAGATACGCAGTATTTT. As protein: CATSDSGLAGGIDTQYF.

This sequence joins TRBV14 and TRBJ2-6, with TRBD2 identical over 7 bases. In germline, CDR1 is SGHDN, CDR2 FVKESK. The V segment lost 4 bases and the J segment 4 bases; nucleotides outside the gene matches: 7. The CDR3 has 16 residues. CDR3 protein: CASSLPWGGGANVLTF. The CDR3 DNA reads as TGTGCCAGCAGCCTCCCTTGGGGGGGAGGGGCCAACGTCCTGACTTTC.

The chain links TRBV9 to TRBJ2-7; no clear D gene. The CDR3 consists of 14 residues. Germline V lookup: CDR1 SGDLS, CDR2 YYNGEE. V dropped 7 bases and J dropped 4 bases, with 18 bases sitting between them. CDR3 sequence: CASPQDGPGYEQYF. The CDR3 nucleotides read TGTGCCAGCCCCCAAGATGGGCCCGGGTACGAGCAGTACTTC.

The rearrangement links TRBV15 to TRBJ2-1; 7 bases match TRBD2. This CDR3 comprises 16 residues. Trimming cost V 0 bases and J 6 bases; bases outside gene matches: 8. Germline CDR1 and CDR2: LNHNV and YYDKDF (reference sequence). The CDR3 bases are TGTGCCACCAGCAGAGATCTGGCGGGAGCTCCCAATGAGCAGTTCTTC. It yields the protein CATSRDLAGAPNEQFF.

DNA of the CDR3: TGTGCCAGCAGCTTTGGGGGGACCGTCTACGAGCAGTACTTC. It is translated as CASSFGGTVYEQYF. The genes are TRBV5-4 and TRBJ2-7; possibly TRBD2 for D (6 bases). CDR3 length equals 14 residues. Germline CDR1 SGHNT, CDR2 YYREEE (reference sequence). Trimming removed 2 bases at V and 3 bases at J, with 12 bases between.

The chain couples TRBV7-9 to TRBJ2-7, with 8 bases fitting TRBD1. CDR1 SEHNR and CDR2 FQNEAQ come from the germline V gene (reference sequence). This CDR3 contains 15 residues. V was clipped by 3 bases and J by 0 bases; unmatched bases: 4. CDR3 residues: CASSFGQGSSYEQYF. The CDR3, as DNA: TGTGCCAGCAGCTTCGGACAGGGTTCCTCCTACGAGCAGTACTTC. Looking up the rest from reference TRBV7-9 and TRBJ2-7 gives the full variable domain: DTGVSQNPRHKITKRGQNVTFRCDPISEHNRLYWYRQTLGQGPEFLTYFQNEAQLEKSRLLSDRFSAERPKGSFSTLEIQRTEQGDSAMYLCASSFGQGSSYEQYFGPGTRLTVT.

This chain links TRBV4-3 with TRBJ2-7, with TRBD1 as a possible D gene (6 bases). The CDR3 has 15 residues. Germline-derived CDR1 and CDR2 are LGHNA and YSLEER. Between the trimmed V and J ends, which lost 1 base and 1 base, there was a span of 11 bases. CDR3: CASSQGTASSYEQYF. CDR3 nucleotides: TGCGCCAGCAGCCAAGGGACAGCCTCATCCTACGAGCAGTACTTC.